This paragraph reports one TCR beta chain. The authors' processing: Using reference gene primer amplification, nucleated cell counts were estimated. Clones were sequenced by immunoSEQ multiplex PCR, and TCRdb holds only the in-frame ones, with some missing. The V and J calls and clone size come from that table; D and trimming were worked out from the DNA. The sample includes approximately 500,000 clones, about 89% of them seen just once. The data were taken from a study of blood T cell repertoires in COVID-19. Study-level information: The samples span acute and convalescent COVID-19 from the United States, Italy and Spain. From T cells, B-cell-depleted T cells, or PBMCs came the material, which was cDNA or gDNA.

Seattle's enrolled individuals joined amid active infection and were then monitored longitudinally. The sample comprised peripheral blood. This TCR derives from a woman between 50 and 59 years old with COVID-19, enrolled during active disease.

CDR3 sequence: CASSGTVGGVNTEAFF. In nucleotides, the CDR3 is TGTGCCAGCAGTGGAACAGTAGGGGGGGTGAACACTGAAGCTTTCTTT. The chain has TRBV6-1 and TRBJ1-1; possibly TRBD1 for D (6 bases). CDR1 is MNHNS and CDR2 is SASEGT in the germline V gene. This CDR3 contains 16 residues. V lost 4 bases to trimming and J lost 0 bases, with 15 bases between them.